This T cell receptor beta chain was documented in a study of blood T cells in healthy people across ages. Overall study findings and caveats: The fall in TCR beta diversity per million T cells was roughly linear with age. The study found more naive CD4+ cells and higher diversity in long-lived than aged donors.

In the case of this clonotype: Its antigen is currently unknown.

Sample-barcoded 5' priming and a J-beta primer mix drove a second PCR of about 6 to 12 cycles. TCRdb reprocessed the 5' RACE reads via MiXCR and lists one record per CDR3 protein. The sample yields approximately 1.5 million distinct CDR3 sequences, approximately 42% seen once. Germline values: CDR1 KGHDR, CDR2 SFDVKD. The CDR3 has 12 amino acids. V lost 2 bases and J 11 bases, leaving 10 bases between the germline ends. The genes are TRBV24-1 and TRBJ2-3; the D is unclear. This clonotype was sampled from a woman aged 18-29 years in good health. Specimen: blood. The CDR3 nucleotides are TGTGCCACCAGTGATTCGGTCGGTTTGCAGTATTTT. This translates into CATSDSVGLQYF.